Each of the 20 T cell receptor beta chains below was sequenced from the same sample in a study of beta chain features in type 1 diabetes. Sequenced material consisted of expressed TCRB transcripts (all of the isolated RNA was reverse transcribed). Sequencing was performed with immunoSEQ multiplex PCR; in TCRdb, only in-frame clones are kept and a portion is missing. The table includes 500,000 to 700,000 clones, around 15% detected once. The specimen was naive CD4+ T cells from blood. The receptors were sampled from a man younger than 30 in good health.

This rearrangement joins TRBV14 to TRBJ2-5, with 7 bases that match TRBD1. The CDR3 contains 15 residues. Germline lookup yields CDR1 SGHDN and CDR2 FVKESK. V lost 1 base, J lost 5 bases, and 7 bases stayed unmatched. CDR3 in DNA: TGTGCCAGCAGCCAAGTAGCAGGGGGATCGGAGACCCAGTACTTC. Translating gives CASSQVAGGSETQYF.

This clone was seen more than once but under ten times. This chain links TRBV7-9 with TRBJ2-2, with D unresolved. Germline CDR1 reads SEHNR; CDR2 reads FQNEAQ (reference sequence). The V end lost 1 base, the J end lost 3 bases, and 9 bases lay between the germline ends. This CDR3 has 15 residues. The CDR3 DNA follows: TGTGCCAGCAGCTTAGACCTTGGGTACACCGGGGAGCTGTTTTTT. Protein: CASSLDLGYTGELFF.

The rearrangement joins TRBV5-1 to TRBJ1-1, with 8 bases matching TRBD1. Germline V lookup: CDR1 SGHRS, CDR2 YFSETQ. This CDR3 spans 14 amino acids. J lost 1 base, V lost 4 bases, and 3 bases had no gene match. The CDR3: CASSPDRANTEAFF. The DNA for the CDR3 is TGCGCCAGCAGCCCGGACAGGGCGAACACTGAAGCTTTCTTT.

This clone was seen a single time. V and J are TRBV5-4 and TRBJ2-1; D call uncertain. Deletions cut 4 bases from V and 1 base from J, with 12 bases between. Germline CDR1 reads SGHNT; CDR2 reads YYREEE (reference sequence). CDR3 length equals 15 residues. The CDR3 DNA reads TGTGCCAGCAGCCCTCCCCACGTGTCCTACAATGAGCAGTTCTTC. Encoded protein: CASSPPHVSYNEQFF. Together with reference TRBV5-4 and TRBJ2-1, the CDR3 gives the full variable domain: ETGVTQSPTHLIKTRGQQVTLRCSSQSGHNTVSWYQQALGQGPQFIFQYYREEENGRGNFPPRFSGLQFPNYSSELNVNALELDDSALYLCASSPPHVSYNEQFFGPGTRLTVL.

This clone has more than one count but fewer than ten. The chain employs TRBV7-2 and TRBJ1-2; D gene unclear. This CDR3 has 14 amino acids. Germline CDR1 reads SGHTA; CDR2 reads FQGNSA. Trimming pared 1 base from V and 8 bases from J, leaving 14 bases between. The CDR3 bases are TGTGCCAGCAGCTTAGATCAGAGTTTTTACGGCTACACCTTC. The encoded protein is CASSLDQSFYGYTF. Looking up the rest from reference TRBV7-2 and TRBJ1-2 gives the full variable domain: GAGVSQSPSNKVTEKGKDVELRCDPISGHTALYWYRQSLGQGLEFLIYFQGNSAPDKSGLPSDRFSAERTGGSVSTLTIQRTQQEDSAVYLCASSLDQSFYGYTFGSGTRLTVV.

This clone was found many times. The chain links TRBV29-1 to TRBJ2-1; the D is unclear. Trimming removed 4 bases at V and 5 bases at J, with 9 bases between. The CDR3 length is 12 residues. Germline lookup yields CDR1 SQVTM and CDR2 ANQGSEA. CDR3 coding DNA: TGCAGCGTTGGGCCCGGTAACAATGAGCAGTTCTTC. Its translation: CSVGPGNNEQFF.

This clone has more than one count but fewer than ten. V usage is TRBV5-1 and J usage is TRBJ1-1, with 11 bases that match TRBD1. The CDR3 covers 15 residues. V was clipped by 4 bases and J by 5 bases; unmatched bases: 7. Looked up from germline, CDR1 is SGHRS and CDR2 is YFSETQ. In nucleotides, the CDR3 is TGCGCCAGCAGCCGGACAGGGGGCGCTTGGACTGAAGCTTTCTTT. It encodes CASSRTGGAWTEAFF.

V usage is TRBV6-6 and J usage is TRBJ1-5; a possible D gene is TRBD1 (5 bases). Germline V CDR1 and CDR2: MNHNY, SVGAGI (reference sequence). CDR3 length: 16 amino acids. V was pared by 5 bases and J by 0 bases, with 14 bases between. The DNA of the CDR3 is TGTGCCAGCAGTGTTCAGGGTTCTAATAGCAATCAGCCCCAGCATTTT. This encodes CASSVQGSNSNQPQHF.

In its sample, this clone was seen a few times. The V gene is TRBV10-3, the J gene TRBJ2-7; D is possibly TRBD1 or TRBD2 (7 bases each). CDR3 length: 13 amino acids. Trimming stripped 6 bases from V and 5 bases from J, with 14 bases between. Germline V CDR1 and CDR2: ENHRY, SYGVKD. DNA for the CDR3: TGTGCCATCAGAGGGGGCGGGAGCCACGAGCAGTACTTC. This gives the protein CAIRGGGSHEQYF.

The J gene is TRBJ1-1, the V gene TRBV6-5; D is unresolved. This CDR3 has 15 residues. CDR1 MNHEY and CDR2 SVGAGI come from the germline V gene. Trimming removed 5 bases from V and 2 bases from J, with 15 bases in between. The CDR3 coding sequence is TGTGCCAGCAGTCCTGGACGGCCGTCTAACACTGAAGCTTTCTTT. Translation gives CASSPGRPSNTEAFF.

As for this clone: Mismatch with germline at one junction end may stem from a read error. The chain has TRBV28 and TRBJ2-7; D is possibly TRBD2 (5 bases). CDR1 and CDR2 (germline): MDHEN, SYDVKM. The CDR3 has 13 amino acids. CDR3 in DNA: TGTTCCAGCAGTCCCCCAACTAGCTACGAGCAGTACTTC. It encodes CSSSPPTSYEQYF. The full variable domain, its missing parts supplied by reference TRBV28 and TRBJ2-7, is DVKVTQSSRYLVKRTGEKVFLECVQDMDHENMFWYRQDPGLGLRLIYFSYDVKMKEKGDIPEGYSVSREKKERFSLILESASTNQTSMYLCSSSPPTSYEQYFGPGTRLTVT.

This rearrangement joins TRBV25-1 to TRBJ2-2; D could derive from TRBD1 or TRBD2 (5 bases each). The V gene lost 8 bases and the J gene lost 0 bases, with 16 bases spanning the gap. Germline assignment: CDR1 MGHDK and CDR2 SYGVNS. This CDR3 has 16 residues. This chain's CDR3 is CASGAGGWTNTGELFF. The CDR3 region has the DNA TGTGCCAGCGGGGCGGGCGGGTGGACGAACACCGGGGAGCTGTTTTTT.

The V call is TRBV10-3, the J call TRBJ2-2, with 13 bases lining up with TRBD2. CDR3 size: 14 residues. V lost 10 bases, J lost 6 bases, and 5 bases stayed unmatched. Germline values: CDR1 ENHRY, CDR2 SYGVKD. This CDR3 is CATGLAGAPGELFF. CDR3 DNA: TGTGCCACAGGACTAGCGGGAGCCCCCGGGGAGCTGTTTTTT.

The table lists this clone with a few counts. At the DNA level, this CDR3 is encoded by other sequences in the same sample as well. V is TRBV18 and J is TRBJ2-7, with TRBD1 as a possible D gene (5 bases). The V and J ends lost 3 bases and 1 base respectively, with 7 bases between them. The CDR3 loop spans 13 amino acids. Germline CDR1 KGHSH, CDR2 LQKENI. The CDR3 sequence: CASSPDTSYEQYF. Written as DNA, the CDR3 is TGTGCCAGCTCACCGGACACATCCTACGAGCAGTACTTC.

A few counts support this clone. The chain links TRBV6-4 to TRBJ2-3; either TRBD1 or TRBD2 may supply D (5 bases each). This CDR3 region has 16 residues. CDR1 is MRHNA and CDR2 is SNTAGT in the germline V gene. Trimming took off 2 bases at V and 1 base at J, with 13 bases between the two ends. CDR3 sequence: CASSDQSGTGTDTQYF. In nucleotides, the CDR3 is TGTGCCAGCAGTGACCAGTCAGGGACCGGCACAGATACGCAGTATTTT.

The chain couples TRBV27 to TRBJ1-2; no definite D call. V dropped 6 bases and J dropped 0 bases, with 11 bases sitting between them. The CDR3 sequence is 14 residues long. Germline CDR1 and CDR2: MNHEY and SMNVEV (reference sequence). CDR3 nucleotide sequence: TGTGCCAGCAGCCCCCGGACGTCTAACTATGGCTACACCTTC. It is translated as CASSPRTSNYGYTF.

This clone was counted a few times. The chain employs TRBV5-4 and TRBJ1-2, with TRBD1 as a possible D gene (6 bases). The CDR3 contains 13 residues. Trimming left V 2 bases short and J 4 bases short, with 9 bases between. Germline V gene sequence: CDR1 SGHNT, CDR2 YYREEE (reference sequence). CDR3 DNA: TGTGCCAGCAGCTTTGACAGGACCTATGGCTACACCTTC. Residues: CASSFDRTYGYTF.

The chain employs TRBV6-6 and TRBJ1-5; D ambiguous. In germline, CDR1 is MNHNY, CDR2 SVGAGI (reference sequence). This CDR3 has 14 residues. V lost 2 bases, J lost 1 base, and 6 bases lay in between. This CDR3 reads CASSYRVSNQPQHF. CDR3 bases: TGTGCCAGCAGTTACAGGGTCAGCAATCAGCCCCAGCATTTT.

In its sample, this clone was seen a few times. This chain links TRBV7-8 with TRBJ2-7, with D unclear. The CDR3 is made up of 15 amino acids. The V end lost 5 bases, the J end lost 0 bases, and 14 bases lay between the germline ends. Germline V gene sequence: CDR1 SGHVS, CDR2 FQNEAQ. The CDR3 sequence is CASSTSLTSSYEQYF. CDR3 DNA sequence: TGTGCCAGCAGCACCTCCCTGACAAGCTCCTACGAGCAGTACTTC.

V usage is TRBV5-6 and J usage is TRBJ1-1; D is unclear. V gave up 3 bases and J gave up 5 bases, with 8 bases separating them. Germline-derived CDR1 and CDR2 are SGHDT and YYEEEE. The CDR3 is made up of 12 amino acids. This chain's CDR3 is CASSSRGTEAFF. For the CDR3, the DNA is TGTGCCAGCAGCTCGAGAGGTACTGAAGCTTTCTTT.